This T cell receptor (beta chain) was sequenced during a study of CD8+ T cells in alopecia areata. Study background: Severity of treated patients was scored by affected scalp percentage.

Sequencing relied on a cDNA template that was reverse transcribed from extracted RNA. Measured with immunoSEQ multiplex PCR; TCRdb has only the in-frame clones, and not every one. The data contain some 150,000 clones, around half of them singletons. Treatment given: oral pan-JAK inhibitor, 5-10 mg twice daily. The CDR3 length is 15 residues. The germline V gene encodes CDR1 SGDLS and CDR2 YYNGEE. Trimming removed 0 bases from V and 5 bases from J; junction bases left unmatched: 5. Note on this clone: The antigen is not known.

Points from the study as a whole: Many expanded lesional clones stayed in scalp and blood while on tofacitinib. Lesional tissue from the scalp (especially in alopecia totalis/universalis) showed higher clonality than normal scalp.

This sequence joins TRBV9 and TRBJ2-3; 8 positions match TRBD2. The receptor was derived from a human donor with alopecia areata. The sample in question was CD8+ T cells sorted from blood, obtained at week 4, from a patient treated with tofacitinib. DNA of the CDR3: TGTGCCAGCAGCGTAGTGAGTAGCGGGGTAGATACGCAGTATTTT. It translates to CASSVVSSGVDTQYF.